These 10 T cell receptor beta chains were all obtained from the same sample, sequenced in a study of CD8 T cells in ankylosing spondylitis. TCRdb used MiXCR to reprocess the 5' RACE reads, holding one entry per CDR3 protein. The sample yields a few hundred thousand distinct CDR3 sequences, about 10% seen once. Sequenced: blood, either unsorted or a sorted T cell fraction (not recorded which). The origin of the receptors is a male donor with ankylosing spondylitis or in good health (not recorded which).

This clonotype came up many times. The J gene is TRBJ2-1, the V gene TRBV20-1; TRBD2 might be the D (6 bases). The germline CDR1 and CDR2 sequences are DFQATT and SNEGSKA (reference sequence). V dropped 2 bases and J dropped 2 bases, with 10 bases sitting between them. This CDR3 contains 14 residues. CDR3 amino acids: CSARRGVAYNEQFF. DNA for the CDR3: TGCAGTGCTAGACGCGGGGTAGCCTACAATGAGCAGTTCTTC.

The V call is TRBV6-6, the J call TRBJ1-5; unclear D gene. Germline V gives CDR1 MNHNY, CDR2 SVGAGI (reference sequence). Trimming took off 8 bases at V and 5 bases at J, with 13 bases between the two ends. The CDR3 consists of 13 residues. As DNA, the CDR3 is TGTGCCAGCCGCCCCTATGCTGATCAGCCCCAGCATTTT. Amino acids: CASRPYADQPQHF.

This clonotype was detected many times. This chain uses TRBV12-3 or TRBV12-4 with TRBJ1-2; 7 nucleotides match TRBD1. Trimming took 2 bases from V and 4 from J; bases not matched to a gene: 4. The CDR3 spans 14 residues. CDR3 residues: CASSLPRQGYGYTF. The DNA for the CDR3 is TGTGCCAGCAGTTTACCGAGACAGGGCTATGGCTACACCTTC.

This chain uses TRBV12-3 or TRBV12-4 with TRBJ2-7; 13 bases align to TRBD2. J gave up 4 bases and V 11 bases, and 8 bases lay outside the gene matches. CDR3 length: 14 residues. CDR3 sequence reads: CAARTSGRGYEQYF. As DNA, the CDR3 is TGTGCCGCCAGGACTAGCGGGAGAGGGTACGAGCAGTACTTC.

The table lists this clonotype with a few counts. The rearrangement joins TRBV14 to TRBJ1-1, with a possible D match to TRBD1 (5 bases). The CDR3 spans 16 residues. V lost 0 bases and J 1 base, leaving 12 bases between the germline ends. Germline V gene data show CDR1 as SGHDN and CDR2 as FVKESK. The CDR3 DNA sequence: TGTGCCAGCAGCCAAGATCCCGGGACGGCGAACACTGAAGCTTTCTTT. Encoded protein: CASSQDPGTANTEAFF.

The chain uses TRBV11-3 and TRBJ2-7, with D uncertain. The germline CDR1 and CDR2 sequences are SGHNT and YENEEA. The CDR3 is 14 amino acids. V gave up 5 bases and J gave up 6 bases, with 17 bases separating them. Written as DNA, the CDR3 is TGTGCCAGCAGCAAGAAGAAGGCCGGCGGCGAGCAGTACTTC. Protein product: CASSKKKAGGEQYF. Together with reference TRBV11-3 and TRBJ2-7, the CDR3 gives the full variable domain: EAGVVQSPRYKIIEKKQPVAFWCNPISGHNTLYWYLQNLGQGPELLIRYENEEAVDDSQLPKDRFSAERLKGVDSTLKIQPAELGDSAVYLCASSKKKAGGEQYFGPGTRLTVT.

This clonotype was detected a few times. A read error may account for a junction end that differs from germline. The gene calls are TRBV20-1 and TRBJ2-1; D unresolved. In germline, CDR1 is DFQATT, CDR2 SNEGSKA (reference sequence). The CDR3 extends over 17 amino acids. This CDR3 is CCARDFRLLSSYNEQFF. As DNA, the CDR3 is TGCTGTGCTAGAGACTTCAGGCTCTTAAGCTCCTACAATGAGCAGTTCTTC.

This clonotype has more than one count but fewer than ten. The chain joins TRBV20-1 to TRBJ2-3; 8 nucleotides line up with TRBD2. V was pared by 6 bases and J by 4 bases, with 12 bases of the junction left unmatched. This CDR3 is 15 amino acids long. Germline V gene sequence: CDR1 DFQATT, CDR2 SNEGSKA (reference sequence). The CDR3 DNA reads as TGCAGTGCCGGTTCGGCGGGGGGCTTCGCAGATACGCAGTATTTT. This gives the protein CSAGSAGGFADTQYF.

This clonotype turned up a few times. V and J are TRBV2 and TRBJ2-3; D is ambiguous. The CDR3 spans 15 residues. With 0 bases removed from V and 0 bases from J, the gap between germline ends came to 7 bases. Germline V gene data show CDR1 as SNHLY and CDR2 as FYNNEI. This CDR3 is CASSEAGDSTDTQYF. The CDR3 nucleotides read TGTGCCAGCAGTGAAGCAGGTGATAGCACAGATACGCAGTATTTT.

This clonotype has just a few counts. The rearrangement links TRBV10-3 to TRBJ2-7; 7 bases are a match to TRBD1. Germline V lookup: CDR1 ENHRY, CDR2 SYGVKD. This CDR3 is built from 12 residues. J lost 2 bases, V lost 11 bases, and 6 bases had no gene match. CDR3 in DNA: TGTGCCGCCAGGACAGGCACCTACGAGCAGTACTTC. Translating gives CAARTGTYEQYF.